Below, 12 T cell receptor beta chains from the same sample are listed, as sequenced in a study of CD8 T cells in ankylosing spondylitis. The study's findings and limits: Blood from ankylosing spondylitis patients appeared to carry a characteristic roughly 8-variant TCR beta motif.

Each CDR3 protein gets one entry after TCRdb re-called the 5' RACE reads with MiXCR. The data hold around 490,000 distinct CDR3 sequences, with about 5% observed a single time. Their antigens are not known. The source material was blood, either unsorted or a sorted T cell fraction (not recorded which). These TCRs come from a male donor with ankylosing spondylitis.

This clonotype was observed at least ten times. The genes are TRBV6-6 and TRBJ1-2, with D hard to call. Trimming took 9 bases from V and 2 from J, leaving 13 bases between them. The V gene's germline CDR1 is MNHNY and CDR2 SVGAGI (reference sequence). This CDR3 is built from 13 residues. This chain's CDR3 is CASNGGRNYGYTF. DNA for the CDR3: TGTGCCAGTAACGGAGGGAGGAACTATGGCTACACCTTC.

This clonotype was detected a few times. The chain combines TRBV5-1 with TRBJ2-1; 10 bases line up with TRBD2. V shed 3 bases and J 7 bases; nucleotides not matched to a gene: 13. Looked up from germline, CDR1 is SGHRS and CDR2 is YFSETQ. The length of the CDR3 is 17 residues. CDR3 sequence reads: CASSSGTSALLRNEQFF. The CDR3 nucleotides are TGCGCCAGCAGCTCAGGGACTAGCGCCTTGCTGAGGAATGAGCAGTTCTTC.

CDR3 sequence (DNA): TGTGCCAGCGGAGTAAGATTCCGGATCCATTTGAATGGCTACACCTTC. Translation gives CASGVRFRIHLNGYTF. The J gene is TRBJ1-2, the V gene TRBV6-2 or TRBV6-3; unclear D gene. Trimming left V 8 bases short and J 6 bases short, with 25 bases between. Germline loops: CDR1 MNHEY, CDR2 SVGEGT. CDR3 length: 16 amino acids.

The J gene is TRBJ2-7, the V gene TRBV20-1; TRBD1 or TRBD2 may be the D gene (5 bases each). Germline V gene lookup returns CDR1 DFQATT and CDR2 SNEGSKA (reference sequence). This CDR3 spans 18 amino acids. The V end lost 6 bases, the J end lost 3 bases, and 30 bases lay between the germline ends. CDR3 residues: CSARGTTGSRWNFYEQYF. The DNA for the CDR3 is TGCAGTGCGCGTGGGACGACGGGTAGTCGGTGGAATTTCTACGAGCAGTACTTC.

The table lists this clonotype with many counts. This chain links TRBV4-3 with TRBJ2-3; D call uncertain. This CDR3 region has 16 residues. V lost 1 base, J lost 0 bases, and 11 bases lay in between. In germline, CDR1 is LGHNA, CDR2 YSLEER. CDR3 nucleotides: TGCGCCAGCAGCCAAGGGTCTCTCCCTAGCACAGATACGCAGTATTTT. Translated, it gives CASSQGSLPSTDTQYF.

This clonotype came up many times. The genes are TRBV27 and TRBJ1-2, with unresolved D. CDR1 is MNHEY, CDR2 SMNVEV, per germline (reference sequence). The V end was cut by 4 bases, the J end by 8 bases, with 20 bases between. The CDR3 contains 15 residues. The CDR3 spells CASSSHRLGSGGYTF. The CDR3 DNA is TGTGCCAGCAGTTCTCACCGCCTCGGGAGTGGGGGCTACACCTTC.

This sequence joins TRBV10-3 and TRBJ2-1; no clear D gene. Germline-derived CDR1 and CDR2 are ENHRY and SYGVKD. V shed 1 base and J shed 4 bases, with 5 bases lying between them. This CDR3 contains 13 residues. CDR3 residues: CAISEFLYNEQFF. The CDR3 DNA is TGTGCCATCAGTGAGTTTCTGTACAATGAGCAGTTCTTC.

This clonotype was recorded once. CDR3 sequence (DNA): TGTGCCAGCAGCCCCGGACGGGTCTCTGGGGCCAACGTCCTGACTTTC. The encoded protein is CASSPGRVSGANVLTF. V and J are TRBV5-6 and TRBJ2-6; D unclear. The CDR3 sequence is 16 residues long. Trimming stripped 4 bases from V and 0 bases from J, with 11 bases between. Germline V gene sequence: CDR1 SGHDT, CDR2 YYEEEE.

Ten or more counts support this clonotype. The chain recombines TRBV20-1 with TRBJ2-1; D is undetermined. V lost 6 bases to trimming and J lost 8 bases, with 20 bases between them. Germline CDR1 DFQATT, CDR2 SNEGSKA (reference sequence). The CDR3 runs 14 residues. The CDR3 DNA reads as TGCAGTGCCACAATTGGACCGTGGAGCGATGAGCAGTTCTTC. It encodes CSATIGPWSDEQFF.

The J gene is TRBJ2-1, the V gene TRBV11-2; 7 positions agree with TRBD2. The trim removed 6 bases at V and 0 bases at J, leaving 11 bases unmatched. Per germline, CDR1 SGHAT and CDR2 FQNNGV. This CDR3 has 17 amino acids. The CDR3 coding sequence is TGTGCCAGCAGACATTGGGGGAGGGGAAGCTCCTACAATGAGCAGTTCTTC. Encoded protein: CASRHWGRGSSYNEQFF.

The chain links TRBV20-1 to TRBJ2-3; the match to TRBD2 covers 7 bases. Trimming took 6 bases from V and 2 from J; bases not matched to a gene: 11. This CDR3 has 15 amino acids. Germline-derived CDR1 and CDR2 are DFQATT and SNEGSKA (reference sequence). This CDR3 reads CSALDLGGPTDTQYF. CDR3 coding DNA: TGCAGTGCCCTAGACCTGGGAGGGCCCACAGATACGCAGTATTTT.

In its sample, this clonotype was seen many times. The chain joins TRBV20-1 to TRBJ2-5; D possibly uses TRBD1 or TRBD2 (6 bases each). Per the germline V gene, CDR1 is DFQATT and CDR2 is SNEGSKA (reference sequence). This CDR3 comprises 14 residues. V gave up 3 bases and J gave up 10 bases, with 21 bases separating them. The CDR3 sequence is CSASLPGHKGGQYF. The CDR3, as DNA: TGCAGTGCTAGCCTACCGGGACATAAGGGAGGCCAGTACTTC.